A single sample gave rise to the 26 T cell receptor beta chains below, sequenced in a study of T cells in women clearing cervical HPV infection. Repertoires were generated with immunoSEQ multiplex PCR, while TCRdb's copy carries only in-frame clones and drops some. This sample's clone table lists nearly 35,000 clones. Input material: blood buffy coat. The receptors derive from a woman between 18 and 70 years old with a cervical HPV16 infection that either progressed to CIN3+ or cleared (not recorded which).

This CDR3 reads CASEGGPGYNEQFF. The CDR3 bases that were read are TGTGCCAGCGAGGGGGGGCCGGGGTACAATGAG. The V gene is TRBV2, the J gene TRBJ2-1; tentative D call: TRBD2 (7 bases). The read comes to an end 3 residues before the CDR3 does, leaving the germline J gene to fill in the end. Between the trimmed V and J ends, which lost 8 bases and 4 bases, there was a span of 15 bases. Germline-derived CDR1 and CDR2 are SNHLY and FYNNEI. This CDR3 contains 14 residues.

Worth noting for this clone: The CDR3 is cut off 3 residues early in the read; its end comes from the germline J gene. Other DNA variants within this sample encode the same CDR3. V is TRBV5-1 and J is TRBJ2-2; 8 nucleotides line up with TRBD1. Germline values: CDR1 SGHRS, CDR2 YFSETQ. The CDR3 covers 15 residues. This CDR3 is CASSLAGTGGEKLFF. CDR3 DNA, as far as it was read: TGCGCCAGCAGCTTGGCCGGGACAGGAGGCGAAAAG.

As concerns this clone: Read data end 3 residues before the CDR3 end; the end is taken from the germline J gene. The V call is TRBV18, the J call TRBJ2-1, with 8 bases that match TRBD1. After removal of 5 bases from V and 0 bases from J, the junction contained 6 bases not matched to a gene. The CDR3 length is 16 residues. Germline loops: CDR1 KGHSH, CDR2 LQKENI. CDR3: CASSSRQGSSYNEQFF. CDR3 DNA, as far as it was read: TGTGCCAGCTCATCTCGACAGGGGAGCTCCTACAATGAG.

Worth noting for this clone: The DNA ends 3 residues before the CDR3 does, and the rest of the CDR3 is filled in from the germline J gene. The V call is TRBV19, the J call TRBJ2-2; D is unresolved. The CDR3 sequence is 14 residues long. Germline V lookup: CDR1 LNHDA, CDR2 SQIVND (reference sequence). Partial CDR3 DNA: TGTGCCACCTCCCCCTTGGGCGTTAATGAAAAG. Amino acid sequence: CATSPLGVNEK. The full-length CDR3 reads as CATSPLGVNEKLFF.

Of note for this clone: The read ends 3 residues early relative to the CDR3; the germline J gene fills the gap. V and J are TRBV2 and TRBJ1-5; D is possibly TRBD1 (5 bases). This CDR3 is 13 amino acids long. Germline CDR1 is SNHLY and CDR2 is FYNNEI. Trimming shortened V by 5 bases and J by 2 bases, and 7 bases separated the two germline ends. CDR3 DNA, as far as it was read: TGTGCCAGCAGTTGGGGGGGCAATCAGCCC. Translation: CASSWGGNQP. The whole CDR3 reads CASSWGGNQPQHF.

As concerns this clone: The read ends 3 residues shy of where the CDR3 ends; the end is completed using the germline J gene. V is TRBV6-2 or TRBV6-3 and J is TRBJ1-1, with TRBD1 matching 7 bases. The CDR3 loop spans 12 amino acids. Germline assignment: CDR1 MNHEY and CDR2 SVGEGT. CDR3 DNA (partial): TGTGCCAGCAGTTCGCTCCGACAGGGA. Translated: CASSSLRQG. The full-length CDR3 reads as CASSSLRQGAFF.

About this clone itself: The read gets to within 3 residues of the CDR3 end, and the germline J gene fills in the rest. This chain joins TRBV20-1 and TRBJ2-2; 9 bases match TRBD1. CDR3 length: 16 amino acids. Germline CDR1 and CDR2: DFQATT and SNEGSKA (reference sequence). With V trimmed by 1 base and J by 4 bases, 7 bases remained unmatched. The CDR3 region is CSARARDRAFTGELFF. Partial CDR3 DNA: TGCAGTGCTAGAGCGAGGGACAGGGCTTTCACCGGGGAG.

With regard to this clone: The missing CDR3 end, 3 residues past where the read stops, is filled in from the germline J gene. The chain combines TRBV28 with TRBJ2-7, with D hard to call. There are 11 residues in the CDR3. The V gene's germline CDR1 is MDHEN and CDR2 SYDVKM. V lost 7 bases and J 3 bases, leaving 7 bases between the germline ends. Partial CDR3 DNA: TGTGCCAGCACTTATCGCTACGAG. Encoded protein: CASTYRYE. The CDR3 as a whole reads CASTYRYEQYF.

Of note for this clone: With the read ending 3 residues before the CDR3 end, the germline J gene is used to fill in that end. The chain couples TRBV20-1 to TRBJ1-2, with 9 nucleotides matching TRBD1. The CDR3 has 14 amino acids. Germline CDR1 reads DFQATT; CDR2 reads SNEGSKA (reference sequence). CDR3 protein: CSARGQGDYNDYTF. The sequenced CDR3 bases are TGCAGTGCTAGAGGACAGGGGGATTACAATGAC.

For this clone: The sequence runs out 3 residues before the end of the CDR3; the remainder is reconstructed from the germline J gene. The chain uses TRBV20-1 and TRBJ2-7; D remains unclear. The CDR3 totals 14 residues. CDR1 DFQATT and CDR2 SNEGSKA come from the germline V gene (reference sequence). V lost 1 base and J lost 2, with 12 bases in between. The CDR3: CSARASEAPYEQYF. Incomplete CDR3 DNA: TGCAGTGCTAGAGCCTCAGAGGCCCCCTACGAG.

A note on this clone: At one end the junction does not follow the germline gene, possibly because of a read error. The CDR3 end lies 3 residues beyond the end of the read and is filled in from the germline J gene. V usage is TRBV4-2 and J usage is TRBJ2-5; 15 nucleotides agree with TRBD2. Germline CDR1 reads LGHNA; CDR2 reads YNFKEQ. CDR3 length: 17 amino acids. CDR3 DNA, as far as it was read: TGCGCCAGCAGTCCCAGGACTAGCGGGAGGGGTCGAGAGACC. Protein sequence: CASSPRTSGRGRET. The complete CDR3 reads CASSPRTSGRGRETQYF.

A remark on this clone: The read finishes 3 residues shy of the CDR3 end, and the germline J gene is used to complete it. This chain links TRBV28 with TRBJ1-2; 7 nucleotides align to TRBD1. The germline V gene encodes CDR1 MDHEN and CDR2 SYDVKM. This CDR3 contains 16 residues. Incomplete CDR3 DNA: TGTGCCAGCAGTTCAATTATCTCTCCAGGGGGAGTAGGC. Protein sequence: CASSSIISPGGVG. The entire CDR3 is CASSSIISPGGVGYTF.

As regards this clone: The CDR3 goes on 3 residues after the read ends, and that part is filled in from the germline J gene. The chain links TRBV5-1 to TRBJ2-2, with TRBD2 matching 8 bases. The CDR3 has 16 residues. CDR1 is SGHRS, CDR2 YFSETQ, per germline. Trimming cost V 0 bases and J 3 bases; bases outside gene matches: 4. CDR3 sequence: CASSLVVSGDTGELFF. The CDR3 bases that were read are TGCGCCAGCAGCTTGGTGGTTAGCGGGGACACCGGGGAG. Full variable domain (outside the CDR3, taken from reference TRBV5-1 and TRBJ2-2): KAGVTQTPRYLIKTRGQQVTLSCSPISGHRSVSWYQQTPGQGLQFLFEYFSETQRNKGNFPGRFSGRQFSNSRSEMNVSTLELGDSALYLCASSLVVSGDTGELFFGEGSRLTVL.

Of note for this clone: The read falls 3 residues short of the CDR3 end, and the missing part is taken from the germline J gene. The chain is built from TRBV5-1 and TRBJ2-1, with TRBD1 matching over 8 bases. The CDR3 has 15 residues. Germline V gene data show CDR1 as SGHRS and CDR2 as YFSETQ. The trim removed 4 bases at V and 2 bases at J, leaving 5 bases unmatched. The CDR3: CASSPGQGAYNEQFF. The covered CDR3 bases are TGCGCCAGCAGCCCCGGACAGGGCGCCTACAATGAG.

Notes on this clone: The CDR3 end lies 3 residues beyond the end of the read and is filled in from the germline J gene. The rearrangement uses TRBV18 and TRBJ2-7, with D unclear. The CDR3 is 12 residues long. The germline V gene encodes CDR1 KGHSH and CDR2 LQKENI. V was pared by 3 bases and J by 0 bases, with 3 bases between. Partial CDR3 DNA: TGTGCCAGCTCACCCTACTCCTACGAG. Its translation: CASSPYSYE. The full CDR3 protein is CASSPYSYEQYF.

About this clone itself: The DNA ends 3 residues before the CDR3 does, and the rest of the CDR3 is filled in from the germline J gene. The chain has TRBV5-1 and TRBJ2-7; TRBD1 aligns across 11 bases. Germline V lookup: CDR1 SGHRS, CDR2 YFSETQ. V shed 0 bases, J shed 5 bases, and the junction held 4 bases outside the gene matches. The CDR3 runs to 15 residues. The CDR3 loop reads CASSLGDRGKNEQYF. CDR3 DNA (partial): TGCGCCAGCAGCTTGGGGGACAGGGGGAAGAACGAG.

Worth noting for this clone: Read coverage stops 3 residues before the CDR3 terminus; the germline J gene supplies the remainder. V is TRBV5-1 and J is TRBJ2-3; TRBD2 matches 11 bases. The length of the CDR3 is 18 residues. From germline, CDR1 is SGHRS and CDR2 YFSETQ. V trimming: 2 bases; J trimming: 3 bases; junction bases outside the gene matches: 11. CDR3 protein: CASSFAPSGGLGTDTQYF. The CDR3 bases that were read are TGCGCCAGCAGCTTCGCTCCTAGCGGGGGGCTGGGGACAGATACG. The full variable domain, with the rest looked up from reference TRBV5-1 and TRBJ2-3, is KAGVTQTPRYLIKTRGQQVTLSCSPISGHRSVSWYQQTPGQGLQFLFEYFSETQRNKGNFPGRFSGRQFSNSRSEMNVSTLELGDSALYLCASSFAPSGGLGTDTQYFGPGTRLTVL.

As regards this clone: The CDR3 end falls 3 residues outside the read, so it is completed with the germline J gene. This sequence joins TRBV5-4 and TRBJ1-5; the match to TRBD1 covers 7 bases. Looked up from germline, CDR1 is SGHNT and CDR2 is YYREEE (reference sequence). V trimming: 3 bases; J trimming: 0 bases; junction bases outside the gene matches: 3. This CDR3 is 15 amino acids long. The DNA read from the CDR3 is TGTGCCAGCAGCTCAGGGGGGCTTAGCAATCAGCCC. It specifies CASSSGGLSNQP. In full, the CDR3 is CASSSGGLSNQPQHF.

In the case of this clone: The CDR3 end lies 3 residues beyond the end of the read and is filled in from the germline J gene. V and J are TRBV20-1 and TRBJ1-2; TRBD1 agrees at 7 bases. The CDR3 extends over 10 amino acids. The V gene's germline CDR1 is DFQATT and CDR2 SNEGSKA (reference sequence). The covered CDR3 bases are TGCAGTGCTCAGGGGGGTGGG. Its protein is CSAQGGG. The whole CDR3 sequence reads CSAQGGGYTF.

With respect to this clone: The CDR3 end is not reached by the read, which stops 3 residues before it; the germline J gene fills it in. The rearrangement uses TRBV18 and TRBJ2-5; 8 nucleotides agree with TRBD1. Unmatched junction bases numbered 16, after V lost 2 bases and J lost 5 bases. The CDR3 runs 18 residues. CDR1 and CDR2 (germline): KGHSH, LQKENI. Incomplete CDR3 DNA: TGTGCCAGCTCACCAGGCCTTCGGAATGGACAGGGCCAGGAGACC. Translation gives CASSPGLRNGQGQET. The whole CDR3 region reads CASSPGLRNGQGQETQYF.

CDR3 region: CASSPWSHGGNEKLFF. Partial CDR3 DNA: TGCGCCAGCAGTCCCTGGAGCCACGGGGGTAATGAAAAG. The chain carries TRBV23-1 and TRBJ2-2; D perhaps matches TRBD2 (6 bases). The missing CDR3 end, 3 residues past where the read stops, is filled in from the germline J gene. TRBV23-1 is an ORF, with its function uncertain. The CDR3 has 16 amino acids.

Partial CDR3 DNA: TGTGCCAGCAGCTTAAGGGACACTCTCTCTGGGGCCAACGTC. Translated, it gives CASSLRDTLSGANV. In full, the CDR3 is CASSLRDTLSGANVLTF. The chain links TRBV7-3 to TRBJ2-6; D might be TRBD1 (6 bases). The read gets to within 3 residues of the CDR3 end, and the germline J gene fills in the rest. The CDR3 sequence is 17 residues long. Looked up from germline, CDR1 is SGHTA and CDR2 is FQGTGA. Deletions cut 1 base from V and 0 bases from J, with 10 bases between.

As to this clone: The read terminates 3 residues ahead of where the CDR3 ends, so the germline J gene completes it. This chain joins TRBV7-3 and TRBJ2-1, with a weak D call TRBD1 (5 bases). The CDR3 spans 17 residues. Trimming cost V 0 bases and J 0 bases, with 12 bases left between them. CDR1 SGHTA and CDR2 FQGTGA come from the germline V gene. The CDR3 here is CASSLTVGQGSYNEQFF. The sequenced CDR3 bases are TGTGCCAGCAGCTTAACCGTTGGGCAGGGCTCCTACAATGAG.

Comment on this clone: The CDR3 end lies 3 residues beyond the end of the read and is filled in from the germline J gene. The chain couples TRBV7-2 to TRBJ2-6; no reliable D call. The V end was cut by 5 bases, the J end by 2 bases, with 10 bases between. Per the germline V gene, CDR1 is SGHTA and CDR2 is FQGNSA. This CDR3 has 15 residues. CDR3 sequence reads: CASSPDGTGANVLTF. Partial CDR3 DNA: TGTGCCAGCAGCCCAGATGGCACTGGGGCCAACGTC.

As regards this clone: From the germline J gene comes the end of the CDR3, since the read stops 3 residues before it. The chain combines TRBV18 with TRBJ2-4; D unclear. Germline V CDR1 and CDR2: KGHSH, LQKENI. This CDR3 contains 17 residues. CDR3 DNA, as far as it was read: TGTGCCAGCTCACCACCGCGATCAACCTCCACTAACTATGGT. It translates to CASSPPRSTSTNYG. The CDR3 reads in full as CASSPPRSTSTNYGQYF.

A word on this clone: The DNA ends 3 residues before the CDR3 does, and the rest of the CDR3 is filled in from the germline J gene. The chain couples TRBV6-1 to TRBJ2-5, with 12 bases fitting TRBD1. Per the germline V gene, CDR1 is MNHNS and CDR2 is SASEGT. J gave up 4 bases and V 3 bases, and 6 bases lay outside the gene matches. This CDR3 comprises 16 residues. CDR3 region: CASSDYVGQGAETQYF. The sequenced CDR3 bases are TGTGCCAGCAGTGATTACGTGGGACAGGGGGCAGAGACC.